Listed here is a single T cell receptor beta chain. PBMC sampling occurred before vaccination, two weeks after the third dose, and at progression. The data were obtained in a study of glioma-infiltrating T cells after dendritic cell vaccination. Looking at the study overall: Patients received autologous tumor lysate-pulsed dendritic cell vaccination between about 2003 and 2012.

The PCR used 60 V beta and 13 J beta primers. The table came from immunoSEQ multiplex PCR; TCRdb's copy has only in-frame clones and leaves some out. The data contain about 73,000 clones, around 80% of them singletons. The CDR3 loop spans 12 amino acids. The ends were cut back, 6 bases at V and 7 bases at J, with 15 bases in the middle. Germline CDR1 SQVTM, CDR2 ANQGSEA. The chain uses TRBV29-1 and TRBJ1-1; D is uncertain. The sample was blood, taken before dendritic cell vaccination. The source of this sequence is a human donor with glioblastoma. The CDR3 sequence: CSVTSSVDEAFF. DNA of the CDR3: TGCAGCGTCACTTCCTCGGTTGATGAAGCTTTCTTT.